The clone carrying this TCR beta chain has only one observation. Genomic DNA template from tumor biopsies or peripheral blood, about 600 ng to 6,004 ng input. Clones were read by immunoSEQ multiplex PCR, and TCRdb kept only the in-frame ones, dropping some. Of around 45,000 clones listed, 75% to 85% are singletons. The record originates from a study of T cells in tumors after PD-1 blockade. Across the whole study: A subset received ongoing vismodegib 150 mg daily alongside anti-PD-1 therapy.

This CDR3 contains 16 residues. V lost 4 bases and J lost 7; bases outside the gene matches: 15. Germline V gene lookup returns CDR1 LNHDA and CDR2 SQIVND (reference sequence). The rearrangement links TRBV19 to TRBJ2-7; 8 bases agree with TRBD2. The sequenced sample was PBMCs, obtained before anti-PD-1 treatment. The clonotype originates from a human donor with basal cell carcinoma. The CDR3: CASSNPGGAYGGEQYF. The DNA for the CDR3 is TGTGCCAGTAGTAACCCCGGGGGGGCTTACGGTGGTGAGCAGTACTTC.